This T cell receptor beta chain was documented in a study of T-cell memory formation after mild COVID-19. Regarding the study as a whole: Clones which contracted sat mainly in CM and EM if CD4+, and in EMRA if CD8+.

A single record per CDR3 protein comes from TCRdb applying MiXCR to the 5' RACE reads. Of tens of thousands of distinct CDR3 sequences in the sample, under 25% were seen once. Trimming stripped 4 bases from V and 5 bases from J, with 15 bases between. Germline CDR1 SGHKS, CDR2 YYEKEE (reference sequence). The CDR3 length is 14 residues. This clonotype was seen many times. The target antigen is unknown. Sequencing used PBMCs or a T cell subset sorted from them (not recorded which). The clonotype originates from an adult who had mild COVID-19 (a few samples of this study predate the infection). Cell type and time point are not known. The chain couples TRBV5-5 to TRBJ1-1; TRBD1 might be the D (6 bases). The CDR3 region is CASSPDGGRTEAFF. The DNA for the CDR3 is TGTGCCAGCAGCCCCGATGGGGGGCGAACTGAAGCTTTCTTT.